This TCR beta chain was sequenced in a study of blood T cell repertoires in COVID-19. Turning to the study itself: COVID-19 samples from acute and convalescent phases originated in the United States, Italy and Spain. From T cells, B-cell-depleted T cells, or PBMCs came the material, which was cDNA or gDNA.

Original data processing: Reference gene primer amplification gave estimated nucleated cell counts. Clones were sequenced by immunoSEQ multiplex PCR, and TCRdb holds only the in-frame ones, with some missing. V, J and clone size reflect that table, while D and trimming were determined from the DNA. Of about 280,000 clones in the sample, 88% were seen once. During active infection, Seattle patients enrolled and were then monitored through disease. This clone was observed a single time. The sequence was obtained from a woman under 40 with COVID-19, enrolled during active disease. Sequenced sample: peripheral blood.

CDR3 region: CASSLTARNTIYF. In DNA form, the CDR3 reads TGTGCCAGCAGTTTAACAGCAAGAAACACCATATATTTT. The chain combines TRBV12-3 or TRBV12-4 with TRBJ1-3; D remains ambiguous. The ends were cut back, 2 bases at V and 5 bases at J, with 7 bases in the middle. The CDR3 runs 13 residues.